One and the same sample provided the 21 T cell receptor beta chains below, sequenced in a study of CD8 T cells in ankylosing spondylitis (TCRdb year 2017). The library was generated by 5' RACE. Instrument on record: Illumina HiSeq 2500. The public reads were quality trimmed at Q25 with fastp and then assembled into clones with MiXCR by TCRdb, keeping productive beta chains. Each CDR3 protein gets just one entry, which takes the most common genes and DNA from the rows behind it. The sample profile shows more than 250,000 distinct CDR3 sequences; under 8.5% of them were found once. Together, the top ten hold more than 12% of the sample. Findings and caveats that apply to the study as a whole: A TCR beta motif of seven or eight highly homologous amino acid variants appeared characteristic of blood from ankylosing spondylitis patients.

These receptors have no identified antigens. Sequencing used blood, either unsorted or a sorted T cell fraction (not recorded which). These receptors came from a male donor with ankylosing spondylitis.

The genes are TRBV12-3 or TRBV12-4 and TRBJ2-1, with D possibly matching TRBD2 (5 bases). Deletions cut 7 bases from V and 3 bases from J, with 31 bases between. The CDR3 contains 20 residues. The CDR3 reads CASTTKAGLAVGWNYNEQFF. The CDR3 coding sequence is TGTGCCAGCACCACAAAAGCCGGGCTAGCCGTTGGATGGAACTACAATGAGCAGTTCTTC.

The gene calls are TRBV9 and TRBJ1-4; the match to TRBD1 covers 9 bases. Germline assignment: CDR1 SGDLS and CDR2 YYNGEE. J was trimmed by 4 bases and V by 3 bases; bases with no gene match: 4. The CDR3 runs to 15 residues. CDR3 bases: TGTGCCAGCAGCGGTCCGGGACAGGGTAATGAAAAACTGTTTTTT. Translated: CASSGPGQGNEKLFF.

This chain links TRBV28 with TRBJ2-3; 11 nucleotides agree with TRBD2. Germline CDR1 MDHEN, CDR2 SYDVKM. The CDR3 contains 15 residues. Trimming cost V 4 bases and J 4 bases; bases outside gene matches: 4. The CDR3 bases are TGTGCCAGCAGTTCGACTAGCGGGAAAGCAGATACGCAGTATTTT. This sequence encodes CASSSTSGKADTQYF.

This clonotype was recorded at least ten times. The V and J genes are TRBV7-9 and TRBJ2-1; 8 bases are shared with TRBD2. Germline V gene data show CDR1 as SEHNR and CDR2 as FQNEAQ (reference sequence). After removal of 6 bases from V and 4 bases from J, the junction contained 14 bases not matched to a gene. The CDR3 is 17 amino acids. CDR3 in DNA: TGTGCCAGCAGTCAAGTACGGGGCGGGAGGATATACAATGAGCAGTTCTTC. Protein product: CASSQVRGGRIYNEQFF.

This chain connects TRBV19 to TRBJ2-4; 7 bases are a match to TRBD1. The CDR3 covers 15 residues. Germline trimming cut 7 bases from V and 2 bases from J; bases unmatched to any gene: 8. CDR1 is LNHDA, CDR2 SQIVND, per germline (reference sequence). In DNA form, the CDR3 reads TGTGCCAGTACTCCGACAGGGATGACCAAAAACATTCAGTACTTC. It encodes CASTPTGMTKNIQYF.

This chain's CDR3 is CSASRTSGGSYEQYF. The CDR3 region has the DNA TGCAGTGCTAGCCGGACATCGGGGGGATCTTACGAGCAGTACTTC. J is TRBJ2-7 and V is TRBV20-1, with TRBD2 matching 7 bases. The CDR3 runs 15 residues. Germline-derived CDR1 and CDR2 are DFQATT and SNEGSKA (reference sequence). The V gene end was trimmed by 3 bases and the J gene end by 4 bases; junction bases not matched to a gene: 12.

V gene TRBV20-1 combines with J gene TRBJ1-2, with 9 bases lining up with TRBD1. The CDR3 loop spans 15 amino acids. V trimming: 0 bases; J trimming: 4 bases; junction bases outside the gene matches: 6. CDR1 DFQATT and CDR2 SNEGSKA come from the germline V gene (reference sequence). CDR3 in amino acids: CSARDGQGSVYGYTF. The CDR3 DNA follows: TGCAGTGCTAGAGACGGACAGGGGAGTGTCTATGGCTACACCTTC.

In its sample, this clonotype was seen a few times. This rearrangement joins TRBV19 to TRBJ2-1; 8 bases align to TRBD1. V was clipped by 7 bases and J by 2 bases; unmatched bases: 7. CDR1 LNHDA and CDR2 SQIVND come from the germline V gene (reference sequence). The CDR3 has 15 residues. The CDR3 sequence: CASNHRDRTYNEQFF. For the CDR3, the DNA is TGTGCCAGTAACCACCGGGACAGGACCTACAATGAGCAGTTCTTC. Using reference TRBV19 and TRBJ2-1 for the parts outside the CDR3, the full variable domain is DGGITQSPKYLFRKEGQNVTLSCEQNLNHDAMYWYRQDPGQGLRLIYYSQIVNDFQKGDIAEGYSVSREKKESFPLTVTSAQKNPTAFYLCASNHRDRTYNEQFFGPGTRLTVL.

This clonotype was seen more than once but under ten times. This chain uses TRBV4-1 with TRBJ2-1, with TRBD2 matching 9 bases. Germline CDR1 MGHRA, CDR2 YSYEKL. Trimming removed 6 bases from V and 7 bases from J; junction bases left unmatched: 10. This CDR3 is 15 amino acids long. This chain's CDR3 is CASRLAGVRANEQFF. The CDR3 bases are TGCGCCAGCAGATTAGCGGGAGTACGGGCTAATGAGCAGTTCTTC.

The gene calls are TRBV12-3 or TRBV12-4 and TRBJ2-7; D might be TRBD1 (6 bases). This CDR3 is 14 amino acids long. Trimming left V 9 bases short and J 6 bases short, with 21 bases between. Here the CDR3 DNA reads TGTGCCAGTTCCGGACAGCTCGCTTCTAGCGAGCAGTACTTC. Translating it yields CASSGQLASSEQYF.

The chain links TRBV5-4 to TRBJ2-5, with D perhaps matching TRBD1 (5 bases). The germline gives CDR1 SGHNT, CDR2 YYREEE (reference sequence). CDR3 length: 14 residues. The V gene lost 0 bases and the J gene lost 5 bases, with 11 bases spanning the gap. The CDR3 sequence: CASSLGGSRETQYF. CDR3 DNA sequence: TGTGCCAGCAGCTTGGGGGGCTCGAGGGAGACCCAGTACTTC.

This clonotype has ten or more counts. The genes are TRBV15 and TRBJ2-5; possible D gene TRBD1, 6 bases. The CDR3 loop spans 15 amino acids. V was pared by 3 bases and J by 2 bases, with 13 bases between. Germline V lookup: CDR1 LNHNV, CDR2 YYDKDF (reference sequence). The DNA of the CDR3 is TGTGCCACCAGCAGGGCCGGGACACAGCAAGAGACCCAGTACTTC. This translates into CATSRAGTQQETQYF.

The rearrangement joins TRBV5-1 to TRBJ2-7, with TRBD2 matching over 14 bases. V shed 4 bases, J shed 5 bases, and the junction held 8 bases outside the gene matches. Germline CDR1 is SGHRS and CDR2 is YFSETQ. CDR3 length equals 16 residues. The CDR3 DNA follows: TGCGCCAGCAGCCCACCGGGACTAGCGGGAGTAAACGAGCAGTACTTC. Residues: CASSPPGLAGVNEQYF.

This clonotype has just a few counts. The V and J genes are TRBV29-1 and TRBJ2-3; 8 bases fit TRBD2. The V segment lost 4 bases and the J segment 4 bases; nucleotides outside the gene matches: 10. CDR1 is SQVTM and CDR2 is ANQGSEA in the germline V gene. The CDR3 is 15 amino acids. CDR3 sequence: CSVGGPSGSPDTQYF. The CDR3, as DNA: TGCAGCGTTGGGGGACCAAGCGGGAGTCCAGATACGCAGTATTTT.

There are a few counts of this clonotype. V gene TRBV7-9 combines with J gene TRBJ2-2; 14 positions agree with TRBD2. Germline trimming cut 6 bases from V and 3 bases from J; bases unmatched to any gene: 3. The CDR3 is 16 amino acids. In germline, CDR1 is SEHNR, CDR2 FQNEAQ (reference sequence). CDR3 region: CASRTSGRADTGELFF. CDR3 in DNA: TGTGCCAGCAGGACTAGCGGGAGGGCGGACACCGGGGAGCTGTTTTTT.

This clonotype was picked up a small number of times. The chain employs TRBV5-1 and TRBJ2-6, with D perhaps given as TRBD1 or TRBD2 (5 bases each). Trimming left V 10 bases short and J 8 bases short, with 25 bases between. This CDR3 region has 16 residues. CDR1 is SGHRS and CDR2 is YFSETQ in the germline V gene. The CDR3 DNA sequence: TGCGCCTCCCAGAGACCCCAGGGATCCGGGACCAACGTCCTGACTTTC. Amino acid sequence: CASQRPQGSGTNVLTF.

This clonotype appeared a few times. V gene TRBV5-5 combines with J gene TRBJ2-7, with D perhaps matching TRBD1 or TRBD2 (5 bases each). Between the trimmed V and J ends, which lost 5 bases and 0 bases, there was a span of 15 bases. Germline lookup yields CDR1 SGHKS and CDR2 YYEKEE (reference sequence). The CDR3 covers 15 residues. CDR3 nucleotide sequence: TGTGCCAGCAGGTTACCGGGACGGACCTCCTACGAGCAGTACTTC. Its translation is CASRLPGRTSYEQYF.

This clonotype was seen more than once but under ten times. The chain combines TRBV13 with TRBJ2-2; no clear D gene. Germline CDR1 is PRHDT and CDR2 is FYEKMQ (reference sequence). The CDR3 contains 13 residues. V lost 1 base, J lost 5 bases, and 5 bases lay in between. The CDR3 DNA reads as TGTGCCAGCAGCTTAGTGCAAACCGGGGAGCTGTTTTTT. This translates into CASSLVQTGELFF. The full variable domain, rest sourced from reference TRBV13 and TRBJ2-2, is AAGVIQSPRHLIKEKRETATLKCYPIPRHDTVYWYQQGPGQDPQFLISFYEKMQSDKGSIPDRFSAQQFSDYHSELNMSSLELGDSALYFCASSLVQTGELFFGEGSRLTVL.

The chain carries TRBV4-2 and TRBJ2-7; 7 nucleotides agree with TRBD2. This CDR3 is 16 amino acids long. V gave up 4 bases and J gave up 1 base; unmatched junction bases: 10. CDR1 is LGHNA and CDR2 is YNFKEQ in the germline V gene. As DNA, the CDR3 is TGTGCCAGCAGCCCAGTTGGTGCGGGAGTATCCTACGAGCAGTACTTC. Protein product: CASSPVGAGVSYEQYF.

This clonotype was counted a few times. The chain uses TRBV9 and TRBJ2-2, with D possibly TRBD2 on 6 matching bases. This CDR3 is 15 amino acids long. Trimming removed 2 bases from V and 4 bases from J, with 12 bases in between. Per germline, CDR1 SGDLS and CDR2 YYNGEE. CDR3 in DNA: TGTGCCAGCAGCGTTACGGGAGAGGTCACCGGGGAGCTGTTTTTT. This encodes CASSVTGEVTGELFF.

The sample holds a few counts of this clonotype. The chain couples TRBV29-1 to TRBJ2-7; 8 nucleotides align to TRBD1. Germline CDR1 SQVTM, CDR2 ANQGSEA. The CDR3 consists of 13 residues. V shed 5 bases, J shed 6 bases, and the junction held 9 bases outside the gene matches. This CDR3 reads CSVRSQGEAEQYF. The CDR3 DNA is TGCAGCGTTAGGTCACAGGGGGAGGCCGAGCAGTACTTC.